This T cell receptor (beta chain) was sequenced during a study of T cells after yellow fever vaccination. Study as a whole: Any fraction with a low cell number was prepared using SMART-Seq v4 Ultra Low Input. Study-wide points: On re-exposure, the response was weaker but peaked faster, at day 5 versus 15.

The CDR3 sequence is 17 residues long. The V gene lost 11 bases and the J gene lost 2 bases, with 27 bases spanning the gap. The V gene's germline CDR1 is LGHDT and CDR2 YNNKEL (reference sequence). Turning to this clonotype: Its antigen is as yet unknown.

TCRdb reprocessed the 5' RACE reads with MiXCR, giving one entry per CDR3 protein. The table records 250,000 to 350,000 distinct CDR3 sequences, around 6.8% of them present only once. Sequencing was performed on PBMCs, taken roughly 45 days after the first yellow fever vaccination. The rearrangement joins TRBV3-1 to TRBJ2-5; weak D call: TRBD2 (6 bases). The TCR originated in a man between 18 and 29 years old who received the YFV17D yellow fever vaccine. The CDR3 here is CASTQVVIAVSQETQYF. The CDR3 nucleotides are TGTGCCTCCACCCAAGTAGTGATAGCGGTGTCACAAGAGACCCAGTACTTC.